A single sample is the source of the 9 T cell receptor beta chains below, sequenced in a study of T-cell memory formation after mild COVID-19. TCRdb ran MiXCR on the 5' RACE reads and lists one entry per CDR3 protein. The sample carries some 270,000 distinct CDR3 sequences, 15% recorded once. Sequenced sample: PBMCs or a T cell subset sorted from them (not recorded which). The source of these receptors is an adult woman who had mild COVID-19 (a few samples of this study predate the infection). Cell type and time point are not known.

This clonotype was counted between two and nine times. The rearrangement joins TRBV3-1 to TRBJ2-4; D is uncertain. V dropped 4 bases and J dropped 0 bases, with 10 bases sitting between them. The CDR3 contains 15 residues. Germline values: CDR1 LGHDT, CDR2 YNNKEL (reference sequence). The CDR3 region is CASSPSELAKNIQYF. Here the CDR3 DNA reads TGTGCCAGCAGCCCCTCAGAGTTAGCCAAAAACATTCAGTACTTC.

This clonotype was counted between two and nine times. This chain joins TRBV24-1 and TRBJ2-7, with TRBD1 as a possible D gene (6 bases). This CDR3 has 13 residues. Between the trimmed V and J ends, which lost 6 bases and 1 base, there was a span of 9 bases. CDR1 is KGHDR, CDR2 SFDVKD, per germline. The CDR3 loop reads CATSRGQSYEQYF. In DNA form, the CDR3 reads TGTGCCACCAGTCGAGGACAGTCCTACGAGCAGTACTTC.

The rearrangement links TRBV18 to TRBJ2-7; tentative D call: TRBD2 (5 bases). Germline V lookup: CDR1 KGHSH, CDR2 LQKENI. This CDR3 has 15 residues. V lost 2 bases and J lost 0, with 11 bases in between. CDR3 protein: CASSPSSRGSYEQYF. Written as DNA, the CDR3 is TGTGCCAGCTCACCAAGCAGCCGGGGCTCCTACGAGCAGTACTTC.

This sequence joins TRBV4-2 and TRBJ2-7, with D unclear. The CDR3 spans 14 residues. V was clipped by 0 bases and J by 6 bases, with 12 bases between them. Germline CDR1 reads LGHNA; CDR2 reads YNFKEQ. The CDR3 nucleotides are TGTGCCAGCAGCCAAGACCAAGGGAACGGCGAGCAGTACTTC. As protein: CASSQDQGNGEQYF.

The CDR3 DNA reads as TGTGCCAGCAGCTTGATGGGACAGGGTTTCTCCTACGAGCAGTACTTC. Protein product: CASSLMGQGFSYEQYF. The chain carries TRBV5-6 and TRBJ2-7; the match to TRBD1 covers 9 bases. V lost 1 base and J lost 0; bases outside the gene matches: 5. In germline, CDR1 is SGHDT, CDR2 YYEEEE. The CDR3 extends over 16 amino acids.

V gene TRBV7-6 combines with J gene TRBJ2-3, with 7 bases identical to TRBD2. CDR3 length: 15 amino acids. Looked up from germline, CDR1 is SGHVS and CDR2 is FNYEAQ. The junction had 3 bases not matched to a gene; V was cut back by 3 bases and J by 0 bases. The CDR3: CASSFPGGSTDTQYF. The CDR3 region has the DNA TGTGCCAGCAGCTTCCCGGGGGGTAGCACAGATACGCAGTATTTT.

The CDR3 DNA sequence: TGTGCCAGCAGAAGGGCGCGCACCGGGGAGCTGTTTTTT. It is translated as CASRRARTGELFF. The chain combines TRBV6-5 with TRBJ2-2; D is unresolved. V gave up 6 bases and J gave up 4 bases, with 9 bases separating them. Germline CDR1 reads MNHEY; CDR2 reads SVGAGI. This CDR3 has 13 amino acids.

This clonotype has ten or more counts. The chain is built from TRBV3-1 and TRBJ1-1, with 9 positions matching TRBD1. Trimming removed 6 bases from V and 1 base from J; junction bases left unmatched: 3. CDR3 length: 14 residues. From germline, CDR1 is LGHDT and CDR2 YNNKEL (reference sequence). CDR3 sequence: CASRDRGRNTEAFF. The CDR3 coding sequence is TGTGCCAGCAGGGACAGGGGAAGGAACACTGAAGCTTTCTTT.

Many counts were recorded for this clonotype. This chain's CDR3 is CASSQDRAKGGYTF. The CDR3 DNA reads as TGTGCCAGCAGCCAGGACAGGGCTAAGGGGGGCTACACCTTC. This chain links TRBV5-4 with TRBJ1-2, with 8 nucleotides matching TRBD1. V gave up 4 bases and J gave up 8 bases; unmatched junction bases: 10. CDR3 size: 14 residues. CDR1 and CDR2 from the germline V gene are SGHNT and YYREEE (reference sequence).